This note documents a single T cell receptor (beta chain) sequence. Its antigen is not yet known. No per-base quality is available; no much larger clone lies one base away. Trimming accounts for 6 bases at V and 4 bases at J, while the number of junction bases matched to no gene is 1. Looking up the germline V gene yields CDR1 MNHEY and CDR2 SVGAGI. The CDR3 measures 13 amino acids from cysteine to phenylalanine. Only the CDR3 part of the read is kept: 39 bases, read in frame from the first base. The data originate from a study of blood T cell repertoires in COVID-19 (dated by TCRdb to 2018 to 2021). Regarding the research as a whole: Samples covering the acute and convalescent phases of COVID-19 were provided by collaborators in the United States, Italy and Spain. The samples were drawn from two sources: the first 160 participants of the ongoing ImmuneRACE study, and over 950 subjects contributed by 6 global collaborators. The material from the prospective study consisted of cDNA or gDNA derived from T cells, B-cell-depleted T cells, or PBMCs. HLA class I and class II types, where available, came from metadata supplied by the sample provider rather than from assay-based typing. The repertoires were released in a freely available public database intended as a resource for research on the immune response to SARS-CoV-2. Deeply sampled blood TCRbeta repertoires from subjects exposed to, actively infected with, or recovered from COVID-19 were included in the dataset. The sample metadata nearly always contained a de-identified subject ID, COVID-19 status, age in years and sex.

Whole blood was collected in K2EDTA tubes by collaborating institutions according to the institutions' own protocols. For TCRbeta analysis, collaborators shipped samples as frozen whole blood, isolated PBMCs, or DNA extracted from either of those sample types. Overall study results and their limits: How much clinical and demographic metadata was included differed by source and by participant, and the metadata was provided uncurated.

The immunoSEQ Assay, a bias-controlled multiplex PCR, was used to amplify TCRbeta CDR3 regions from genomic DNA. As for the original processing: Nucleated cell counts per sample were estimated from amplification of reference gene primers within the assay. To quantify the absolute abundance of each unique TCRbeta CDR3 rearrangement, sequence reads were collapsed and filtered. Productive Simpson clonality was computed per sample as the square root of Simpson's diversity index over productive rearrangements. Held by TCRdb, this immuneACCESS table contains in-frame sequences only and omits some clones. Under half of the omission traces to an unresolved V gene where checked; the cause of the rest is unknown. V, J and clone size are those of that table, while D and trimming were read from the DNA. A total of fewer than 180,000 clones appear in this sample, 70% to 90% of them only once. The biggest ten clones account for 2.5% to 4% of the sample.

Sequenced material: peripheral blood. This chain joins TRBV6-5 to TRBJ1-3; TRBD1 fits 9 bases in the junction. The sequence was obtained from a man aged 70-80 years with acute or convalescent COVID-19. The nucleotide sequence is TGTGCCAGCAGGACAGGGGGGGGAAACACCATATATTTT. This translates into CASRTGGGNTIYF.